The 6 T cell receptor beta chains in this list originate from one sample, sequenced in a study of shared T cell receptors in the human thymus. Libraries were prepared by immunoSEQ multiplex PCR; TCRdb keeps only in-frame clonotypes and omits some of them. This sample carries about 610,000 clones, over 75% of them seen once, and the ten largest clones take approximately 0.011%. Separately, the same data were catalogued under a study of human thymus T cells.

Sequenced input: thymocytes. The receptors derive from a boy in the first two years of life with a congenital heart defect.

The rearrangement links TRBV2 to TRBJ2-5, with 8 positions matching TRBD2. The germline gives CDR1 SNHLY, CDR2 FYNNEI. CDR3 length equals 14 residues. V was clipped by 8 bases and J by 0 bases; unmatched bases: 5. CDR3 amino acids: CASQRELNQETQYF. The CDR3 nucleotides are TGTGCCAGCCAGCGGGAGCTGAACCAAGAGACCCAGTACTTC.

This clone came up once. The chain has TRBV6-1 and TRBJ2-7; 9 bases match TRBD1. Germline V CDR1 and CDR2: MNHNS, SASEGT. The trim removed 7 bases at V and 2 bases at J, leaving 6 bases unmatched. This CDR3 is 14 amino acids long. This CDR3 reads CASKLRTGAYEQYF. In DNA form, the CDR3 reads TGTGCCAGCAAATTAAGGACAGGGGCCTACGAGCAGTACTTC.

The V call is TRBV5-4, the J call TRBJ2-7; D may be TRBD2 (6 bases). The germline V gene encodes CDR1 SGHNT and CDR2 YYREEE (reference sequence). The CDR3 length is 15 residues. Trimming took off 3 bases at V and 0 bases at J, with 13 bases between the two ends. The CDR3 DNA follows: TGTGCCAGCAGCTCCGGATGGGAGGACTCCTACGAGCAGTACTTC. It yields the protein CASSSGWEDSYEQYF.

This rearrangement joins TRBV19 to TRBJ2-1; 7 positions match TRBD2. This CDR3 is 14 amino acids long. Germline trimming cut 5 bases from V and 3 bases from J; bases unmatched to any gene: 4. Germline CDR1 and CDR2: LNHDA and SQIVND (reference sequence). DNA of the CDR3: TGTGCCAGTAGTCCCTGGACTAGCTACAATGAGCAGTTCTTC. Its translation: CASSPWTSYNEQFF. The full variable domain, in which reference TRBV19 and TRBJ2-1 provide the parts outside the CDR3, is DGGITQSPKYLFRKEGQNVTLSCEQNLNHDAMYWYRQDPGQGLRLIYYSQIVNDFQKGDIAEGYSVSREKKESFPLTVTSAQKNPTAFYLCASSPWTSYNEQFFGPGTRLTVL.

V and J are TRBV11-2 and TRBJ2-2, with 7 bases aligning to TRBD2. CDR1 and CDR2 (germline): SGHAT, FQNNGV. The CDR3 is made up of 16 amino acids. V shed 5 bases, J shed 7 bases, and the junction held 13 bases outside the gene matches. This chain's CDR3 is CASSTQRGEYDGELFF. CDR3 coding DNA: TGTGCCAGCAGCACCCAGCGGGGCGAGTATGACGGGGAGCTGTTTTTT.

The chain combines TRBV27 with TRBJ2-7; D ambiguous. The germline V and J ends were trimmed by 5 bases and 1 base, with 21 bases remaining between them. CDR1 and CDR2 from the germline V gene are MNHEY and SMNVEV (reference sequence). CDR3 length: 17 amino acids. In DNA form, the CDR3 reads TGTGCCAGCAGTCCGTACCTCGGGTCCCCTACGTCCTACGAGCAGTACTTC. Protein: CASSPYLGSPTSYEQYF.